These 4 T cell receptor beta chains were sequenced from one sample in a study of control samples from healthy donors and cancer patients. Measured with immunoSEQ multiplex PCR; TCRdb has only the in-frame clones, and not every one. The repertoire includes 90,000 to 100,000 clones, roughly three quarters of them detected once, and roughly 10% sits in the top ten. Material: blood. The receptors shown here come from a woman aged 25-40 years in good health.

The chain couples TRBV7-9 to TRBJ2-1, with 9 bases fitting TRBD2. CDR1 is SEHNR, CDR2 FQNEAQ, per germline (reference sequence). Unmatched junction bases numbered 11, after V lost 6 bases and J lost 2 bases. This CDR3 region has 17 residues. The CDR3 coding sequence is TGTGCCAGCAGTTACTACTTAGCGGGGGCTACCTACAATGAGCAGTTCTTC. This translates into CASSYYLAGATYNEQFF.

The rearrangement uses TRBV6-5 and TRBJ2-5; D possibly corresponds to TRBD1 (6 bases). Deletions cut 6 bases from V and 2 bases from J, with 13 bases between. This CDR3 has 14 residues. The V gene's germline CDR1 is MNHEY and CDR2 SVGAGI. This chain's CDR3 is CASRRSGQQETQYF. CDR3 nucleotide sequence: TGTGCCAGCAGGAGGTCTGGACAGCAAGAGACCCAGTACTTC.

J is TRBJ1-6 and V is TRBV19; D call uncertain. V lost 7 bases and J lost 4, with 17 bases in between. This CDR3 comprises 16 residues. Germline V gives CDR1 LNHDA, CDR2 SQIVND (reference sequence). The CDR3: CASTAALWGYNSPLHF. The CDR3 DNA reads TGTGCCAGTACCGCAGCCCTCTGGGGTTATAATTCACCCCTCCACTTT. The full variable domain, completed using reference TRBV19 and TRBJ1-6, is DGGITQSPKYLFRKEGQNVTLSCEQNLNHDAMYWYRQDPGQGLRLIYYSQIVNDFQKGDIAEGYSVSREKKESFPLTVTSAQKNPTAFYLCASTAALWGYNSPLHFGNGTRLTVT.

The CDR3 here is CASSFPSSSYNEQFF. The CDR3 bases are TGCGCCAGCAGCTTCCCGTCGAGCTCCTACAATGAGCAGTTCTTC. The chain uses TRBV5-1 and TRBJ2-1, with D uncertain. V lost 2 bases, J lost 0 bases, and 9 bases lay in between. The length of the CDR3 is 15 residues. The germline gives CDR1 SGHRS, CDR2 YFSETQ. Looking up the rest from reference TRBV5-1 and TRBJ2-1 gives the full variable domain: KAGVTQTPRYLIKTRGQQVTLSCSPISGHRSVSWYQQTPGQGLQFLFEYFSETQRNKGNFPGRFSGRQFSNSRSEMNVSTLELGDSALYLCASSFPSSSYNEQFFGPGTRLTVL.